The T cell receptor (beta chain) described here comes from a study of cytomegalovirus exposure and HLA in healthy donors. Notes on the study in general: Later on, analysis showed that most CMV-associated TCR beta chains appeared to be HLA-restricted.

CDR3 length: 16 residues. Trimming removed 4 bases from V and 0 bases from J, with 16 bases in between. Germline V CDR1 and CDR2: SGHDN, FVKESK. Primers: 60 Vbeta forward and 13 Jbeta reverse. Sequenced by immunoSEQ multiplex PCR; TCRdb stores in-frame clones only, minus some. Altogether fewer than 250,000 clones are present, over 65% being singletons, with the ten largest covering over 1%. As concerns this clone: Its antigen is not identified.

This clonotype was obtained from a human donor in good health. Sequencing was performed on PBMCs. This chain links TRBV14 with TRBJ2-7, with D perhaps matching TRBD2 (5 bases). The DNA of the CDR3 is TGTGCCAGCAGCCGAGCGGCTGGTCTAAGCTCCTACGAGCAGTACTTC. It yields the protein CASSRAAGLSSYEQYF.